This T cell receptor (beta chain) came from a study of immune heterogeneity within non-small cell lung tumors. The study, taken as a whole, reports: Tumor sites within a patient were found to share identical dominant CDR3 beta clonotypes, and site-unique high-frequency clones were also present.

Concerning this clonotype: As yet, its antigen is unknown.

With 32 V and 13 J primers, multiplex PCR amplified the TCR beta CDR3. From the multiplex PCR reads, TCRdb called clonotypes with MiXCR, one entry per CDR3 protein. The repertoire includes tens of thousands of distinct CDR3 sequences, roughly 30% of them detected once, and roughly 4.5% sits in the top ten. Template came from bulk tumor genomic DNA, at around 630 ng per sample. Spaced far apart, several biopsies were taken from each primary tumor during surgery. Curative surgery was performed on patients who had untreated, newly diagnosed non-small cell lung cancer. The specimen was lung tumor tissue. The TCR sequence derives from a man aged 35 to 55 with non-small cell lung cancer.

The CDR3 bases are TGTGCCAGCAGCTTGGGAGGGGGACCGTTTAACCCCCAGCATTTT. This encodes CASSLGGGPFNPQHF. The chain has TRBV5-6 and TRBJ1-5; D possibly corresponds to TRBD1 (6 bases). Germline V gene lookup returns CDR1 SGHDT and CDR2 YYEEEE. V shed 0 bases and J shed 10 bases, with 17 bases lying between them. The CDR3 runs 15 residues.